Reported below is one T cell receptor beta chain. There is no known antigen for this receptor. The sample holds no much larger clone one base away, and base qualities are not on file. These data belong to a study of cytomegalovirus exposure and HLA in healthy donors (TCRdb year 2017). Concerning the study at large: A later analysis indicated that the 110 or so validation repertoires were generated on the platform also employed for the approximately 700 repertoires of the first cohort. The study combined high-throughput TCR immunosequencing, statistical association of individual TCRs with disease status, and machine learning to predict cytomegalovirus infection status. The aim of the study was to test whether cataloging public T cell receptors could identify signatures of past pathogen exposure. Besides the first cohort of 666 subjects, a separate validation cohort made up of 120 or so different subjects was used.

Spanning cysteine to phenylalanine, the CDR3 consists of 16 amino acids. Kept here is only the CDR3 DNA, which spans 48 bases and is read in frame from base 1. CDR1 is given as SGHTA and CDR2 as FQGNSA, both from the germline V gene. Compared with germline, V lacks 2 bases and J lacks 3 bases; bases without a gene match: 3. The donors were included in the validation cohort of around 120 subjects, a group kept apart from the roughly 700-subject first cohort. The paper as a whole reports these results and caveats: A total of 150 or so TCR beta chains were listed by the study as associated with cytomegalovirus. In a later analysis, TCRs clustered in the first cohort were found to also tend to co-occur in the approximately 120 validation repertoires, with 90% to 95% of cluster scores above 0. All 130 or so repertoires were used to score co-occurrence in the validation cohort in a later analysis, because that analysis had no HLA typing for the cohort. Three of the identified cytomegalovirus-associated TCR beta chains were confirmed in vitro to be specific for cytomegalovirus antigens. The authors suggested that the approach could potentially be generalized to other disease states and immunological phenotypes. Across donors, most TCR sequences were observed very rarely, whereas some public TCRs were present in many individuals. The classifier was reported to diagnose cytomegalovirus status with high specificity and sensitivity in both the original and validation cohorts.

The library was generated by the immunoSEQ multiplex PCR assay. The study's processing was this. To diagnose cytomegalovirus status from the catalog of TCR beta chain sequences, a statistical classification framework was built. Sourced from immuneACCESS, this table was stored by TCRdb with only in-frame sequences that have V and J called. A share of the clones is absent; for the studies checked, an unresolved V gene accounts for under half, and the remainder has no known explanation. That table supplies the V and J calls and clone size; D and trimming were determined from the DNA. Counted in this sample were under 150,000 clones; 88% of them appeared once. About 6% of the sample lies in the top ten.

The sequence links TRBV7-2 to TRBJ2-2, and 10 junction bases match TRBD2. The receptor's source is a woman aged 18-29 years in good health and CMV-seropositive. Specimen: PBMCs. The CDR3 in this case is CASSLQAGGHTGELFF. The DNA sequence is given as TGTGCCAGCAGCTTACAAGCGGGGGGGCACACCGGGGAGCTGTTTTTT.